One T cell receptor (beta chain) is described in this entry. Its cognate antigen is unknown. The sample comes from a study of CD4 T cells in relation to SARS-CoV-2 and coronaviruses. Trimming took 6 bases from V and 2 from J; bases not matched to a gene: 9. Germline CDR1 reads SNHLY; CDR2 reads FYNNEI. CDR3 length: 16 amino acids. Repertoires were generated with immunoSEQ multiplex PCR, while TCRdb's copy carries only in-frame clones and drops some. The sample lists about 56,000 clones; about 91% were seen once. Study-wide results and caveats: No donor gave both pre-pandemic and post-infection samples. No crossreactivity against non-spike viral proteins was tested here.

Specimen: naive CD4+ T cells from PBMCs. Described subset: naive CD4+ T cells isolated by negative enrichment. J is TRBJ2-7 and V is TRBV2, with 11 bases fitting TRBD2. This TCR came from an adult with COVID-19. CDR3 sequence (DNA): TGTGCCAGCAGGCTCGGAGGGACTAGCGGTACCTACGAGCAGTACTTC. Encoded protein: CASRLGGTSGTYEQYF.